This T cell receptor (beta chain) came from a study of blood T cell repertoires in COVID-19. The wider study: The United States, Italy and Spain supplied acute and convalescent COVID-19 samples. T cells, B-cell-depleted T cells, or PBMCs supplied cDNA or gDNA.

In the original workflow: Estimated nucleated cell counts came from reference gene primer amplification. The repertoire was sequenced with immunoSEQ multiplex PCR; TCRdb's copy has only in-frame clones and lacks some. V, J and clone size were drawn from that table, and D and trimming were deduced from the DNA. The table lists roughly 230,000 clones, 80% to 95% of them singletons. Enrollment of patients from Seattle took place during active infection, with longitudinal follow-up. Input material: peripheral blood. The receptor comes from a man aged 25 to 45 with COVID-19, enrolled during active disease.

The CDR3 nucleotides are TGCGCCAGCAGCTCAGGACAGGGGTGGAATGAGCAGTTCTTC. Amino acids: CASSSGQGWNEQFF. J is TRBJ2-1 and V is TRBV5-1; TRBD1 matches 9 bases. V was clipped by 3 bases and J by 7 bases; unmatched bases: 5. Germline values: CDR1 SGHRS, CDR2 YFSETQ. The CDR3 is 14 amino acids.